The 27 T cell receptor beta chains reported below all come from one sample, sequenced in a study of blood T cell repertoires in COVID-19. Sequencing was performed with immunoSEQ multiplex PCR; in TCRdb, only in-frame clones are kept and a portion is missing. This table has about 89,000 clones, 65% to 80% appearing once. Sequencing was performed on peripheral blood. Every receptor here comes from a human donor in a cohort sampled during active COVID-19.

The chain joins TRBV4-1 to TRBJ2-2, with D maybe TRBD2 (6 bases). The V end was cut by 1 base, the J end by 8 bases, with 11 bases between. The CDR3 totals 14 residues. Germline CDR1 MGHRA, CDR2 YSYEKL. CDR3 coding DNA: TGCGCCAGCAGCCAAGTCGGGACTCCTGGGGAGCTGTTTTTT. This codes for CASSQVGTPGELFF.

The rearrangement links TRBV5-1 to TRBJ2-1; D may be TRBD2 (7 bases). The CDR3 length is 17 residues. Germline CDR1 and CDR2: SGHRS and YFSETQ. With 3 bases removed from V and 0 bases from J, the gap between germline ends came to 16 bases. The CDR3 nucleotides read TGCGCCAGCAGCTCCGCGGGGGCGGGTAGCTCCTACAATGAGCAGTTCTTC. Amino acid sequence: CASSSAGAGSSYNEQFF.

The rearrangement joins TRBV5-1 to TRBJ2-7; 7 nucleotides line up with TRBD1. The CDR3 runs to 14 residues. V lost 4 bases to trimming and J lost 5 bases; unmatched junction nucleotides: 9. Germline V gene lookup returns CDR1 SGHRS and CDR2 YFSETQ. CDR3 sequence reads: CASSRGRGGHEQYF. CDR3 in DNA: TGCGCCAGCAGCAGGGGGAGAGGGGGCCACGAGCAGTACTTC.

The V gene is TRBV27, the J gene TRBJ1-4; a weak D match, TRBD1 (5 bases). V was trimmed by 3 bases and J by 5 bases, leaving 10 bases between them. Germline V gives CDR1 MNHEY, CDR2 SMNVEV (reference sequence). The CDR3 is 14 amino acids. The CDR3 DNA reads as TGTGCCAGCAGTTTCGGGGGGGAAAATGAAAAACTGTTTTTT. As protein: CASSFGGENEKLFF.

The chain joins TRBV30 to TRBJ2-1; 11 bases map to TRBD2. After removal of 2 bases from V and 9 bases from J, the junction contained 9 bases not matched to a gene. The V gene's germline CDR1 is GTSNPN and CDR2 SVGIG (reference sequence). The CDR3 contains 15 residues. CDR3 nucleotide sequence: TGTGCCTGGAGTAATAGCGGGAGGGCCTTAAGTGAGCAGTTCTTC. It codes for CAWSNSGRALSEQFF.

The genes are TRBV28 and TRBJ2-7, with 10 bases identical to TRBD2. Germline CDR1 MDHEN, CDR2 SYDVKM. The CDR3 runs 15 residues. Trimming at V came to 4 bases and at J to 3 bases, leaving 6 bases not matched to a gene. CDR3 nucleotide sequence: TGTGCCAGCAGTTCCACGACTAGCGGGTTCTACGAGCAGTACTTC. Protein product: CASSSTTSGFYEQYF.

The chain has TRBV2 and TRBJ2-2; 7 bases match TRBD1. V was pared by 7 bases and J by 1 base, with 3 bases of the junction left unmatched. Germline CDR1 SNHLY, CDR2 FYNNEI. CDR3 length equals 14 residues. The CDR3 here is CASKDRLNTGELFF. CDR3 coding DNA: TGTGCCAGCAAGGACAGGTTGAACACCGGGGAGCTGTTTTTT.

The chain carries TRBV7-2 and TRBJ2-4; 8 bases are a match to TRBD1. V shed 5 bases and J 7 bases; nucleotides not matched to a gene: 7. This CDR3 is 14 amino acids long. Germline loops: CDR1 SGHTA, CDR2 FQGNSA. DNA for the CDR3: TGTGCCAGCAGCAGGGACAGGCTATCGAACATTCAGTACTTC. Amino acid sequence: CASSRDRLSNIQYF.

The chain combines TRBV5-4 with TRBJ1-1; D may be TRBD1 (6 bases). Germline values: CDR1 SGHNT, CDR2 YYREEE (reference sequence). This CDR3 region has 14 residues. V lost 0 bases to trimming and J lost 1 base, with 7 bases between them. CDR3 in amino acids: CASSLGQANTEAFF. For the CDR3, the DNA is TGTGCCAGCAGCTTGGGACAGGCGAACACTGAAGCTTTCTTT.

V usage is TRBV6-5 and J usage is TRBJ2-5, with 10 bases identical to TRBD1. The CDR3 extends over 14 amino acids. CDR1 and CDR2 from the germline V gene are MNHEY and SVGAGI. V shed 6 bases and J 9 bases; nucleotides not matched to a gene: 10. CDR3 residues: CASRLGQGRGPQYF. CDR3 in DNA: TGTGCCAGCAGGTTGGGACAGGGGCGAGGGCCCCAGTACTTC.

This chain connects TRBV11-2 to TRBJ2-1, with 7 bases lining up with TRBD2. Losses at the gene ends were 3 bases for V and 0 bases for J; bases not matched to a gene: 2. Looked up from germline, CDR1 is SGHAT and CDR2 is FQNNGV. This CDR3 comprises 15 residues. CDR3 protein: CASSFTSDSYNEQFF. DNA of the CDR3: TGTGCCAGCAGCTTCACTAGCGACTCCTACAATGAGCAGTTCTTC.

This sequence joins TRBV4-1 and TRBJ1-4, with unresolved D. Germline CDR1 reads MGHRA; CDR2 reads YSYEKL. This CDR3 is built from 16 residues. Trimming cost V 3 bases and J 0 bases, with 11 bases left between them. CDR3 sequence (DNA): TGCGCCAGCAGCCAGGAGGCGGCCGCAACTAATGAAAAACTGTTTTTT. Residues: CASSQEAAATNEKLFF.

This clone was observed a handful of times. The V call is TRBV5-1, the J call TRBJ2-1, with 10 bases that match TRBD2. V gave up 1 base and J gave up 7 bases; unmatched junction bases: 5. The germline V gene encodes CDR1 SGHRS and CDR2 YFSETQ. This CDR3 is 15 amino acids long. For the CDR3, the DNA is TGCGCCAGCAGCTTGCTAGCGGGAGTAAAAAATGAGCAGTTCTTC. Its translation is CASSLLAGVKNEQFF.

There are a few counts of this clone. The chain couples TRBV6-5 to TRBJ1-2, with TRBD1 matching 8 bases. The germline V gene has CDR1 MNHEY and CDR2 SVGAGI. The J segment lost 7 bases and the V segment lost 6 bases, leaving 7 bases of the junction unmatched. The CDR3 is made up of 13 amino acids. CDR3 in DNA: TGTGCCAGCAGCGCGGACAGGGCGGTTGGCTACACCTTC. Protein product: CASSADRAVGYTF.

Details on this clone: Additional DNA sequences in this sample encode the identical CDR3. V gene TRBV9 combines with J gene TRBJ2-3, with 10 bases aligning to TRBD2. The germline CDR1 and CDR2 sequences are SGDLS and YYNGEE. This CDR3 is built from 16 residues. The ends lost 0 bases at V and 2 bases at J; junction bases unmatched: 3. The CDR3 DNA reads as TGTGCCAGCAGCGTAGTAGGACTAGCGGTCACAGATACGCAGTATTTT. It is translated as CASSVVGLAVTDTQYF.

This clone was recorded only once. The genes are TRBV7-8 and TRBJ2-5; D is undetermined. Germline-derived CDR1 and CDR2 are SGHVS and FQNEAQ. The V gene lost 1 base and the J gene lost 5 bases, with 14 bases spanning the gap. The CDR3 covers 15 residues. CDR3: CASSLGVGQVETQYF. CDR3 in DNA: TGTGCCAGCAGCTTAGGCGTTGGCCAGGTGGAGACCCAGTACTTC.

This chain joins TRBV27 and TRBJ2-3; 9 bases are shared with TRBD1. The CDR3 length is 16 residues. The germline V gene has CDR1 MNHEY and CDR2 SMNVEV (reference sequence). V was clipped by 7 bases and J by 3 bases; unmatched bases: 11. The CDR3 protein is CASTPFGTGRTDTQYF. For the CDR3, the DNA is TGTGCCAGCACCCCGTTCGGGACAGGGAGAACAGATACGCAGTATTTT.

This chain links TRBV7-3 with TRBJ2-7; TRBD1 matches at 12 bases. V shed 4 bases, J shed 7 bases, and the junction held 5 bases outside the gene matches. Germline-derived CDR1 and CDR2 are SGHTA and FQGTGA. The CDR3 covers 14 residues. The CDR3 loop is CASSSGQGASEQYF. CDR3 sequence (DNA): TGTGCCAGCAGCTCGGGACAGGGGGCGAGTGAGCAGTACTTC.

J is TRBJ2-6 and V is TRBV30; D unclear. CDR3 length: 15 amino acids. Between the trimmed V and J ends, which lost 5 bases and 0 bases, there was a span of 11 bases. CDR1 is GTSNPN, CDR2 SVGIG, per germline (reference sequence). DNA of the CDR3: TGTGCCTGGGACCGGTCTGTCTCTGGGGCCAACGTCCTGACTTTC. The encoded protein is CAWDRSVSGANVLTF.

The chain employs TRBV12-2 and TRBJ2-1; the table's D call of TRBD1 was not tested on the DNA. TRBV12-2 is described as a pseudogene. This CDR3 is 17 amino acids long. The CDR3 sequence is CASRLGAKVGHYNEQFF. In DNA form, the CDR3 reads TGTGCAAGTCGCTTGGGGGCCAAGGTCGGACATTACAATGAGCAGTTCTTC.

This clone was seen just once. One junction end does not reproduce the germline sequence, and a read error may be involved. V and J are TRBV27 and TRBJ1-4, with D perhaps TRBD1 (6 bases). Germline V gene data show CDR1 as MNHEY and CDR2 as SMNVEV (reference sequence). The CDR3 loop spans 9 amino acids. CDR3 DNA sequence: TGTGCCCCCCGACAGGCCTCGAATTTT. Translating gives CAPRQASNF.

This clone was found once. V and J are TRBV28 and TRBJ1-4, with TRBD1 matching over 7 bases. The germline gives CDR1 MDHEN, CDR2 SYDVKM. The CDR3 spans 16 residues. V was clipped by 5 bases and J by 4 bases; unmatched bases: 10. The CDR3 region has the DNA TGTGCCAGCAGTCAACAGGGGCACCACCTTAATGAAAAACTGTTTTTT. Its protein product is CASSQQGHHLNEKLFF.

With regard to this clone: Germline and junction disagree at one end, which may indicate a read error. The CDR3: CTSSQVPGLAANNEQFF. CDR3 in DNA: TGCACCAGCAGCCAAGTGCCGGGACTAGCGGCTAACAATGAGCAGTTCTTC. The gene calls are TRBV4-1 and TRBJ2-1, with TRBD2 matching over 11 bases. Germline V gene data show CDR1 as MGHRA and CDR2 as YSYEKL. The CDR3 contains 17 residues.

The chain employs TRBV20-1 and TRBJ1-6, with 7 bases lining up with TRBD1. The germline V gene has CDR1 DFQATT and CDR2 SNEGSKA (reference sequence). CDR3 length: 14 residues. V gave up 3 bases and J gave up 7 bases; unmatched junction bases: 6. CDR3 DNA: TGCAGTGCTAGTGACAGGGAAGTCAATTCACCCCTCCACTTT. As protein: CSASDREVNSPLHF.

The DNA for the CDR3 is TGTGCCATCAGCTTAGCCGGGTCGAACTCCTACAATGAGCAGTTCTTC. Protein: CAISLAGSNSYNEQFF. The chain has TRBV10-3 and TRBJ2-1; no definite D call. V was clipped by 6 bases and J by 0 bases, with 15 bases between them. Germline-derived CDR1 and CDR2 are ENHRY and SYGVKD. This CDR3 spans 16 amino acids.

This clone was seen only a few times. The chain is built from TRBV27 and TRBJ2-1, with D maybe TRBD2 (6 bases). Trimming removed 8 bases from V and 5 bases from J, with 19 bases in between. In germline, CDR1 is MNHEY, CDR2 SMNVEV (reference sequence). The CDR3 spans 15 residues. For the CDR3, the DNA is TGTGCCAGCGGGAAACAGGACTACCTGGACAATGAGCAGTTCTTC. This translates into CASGKQDYLDNEQFF.

This clone showed up just a few times. The chain recombines TRBV9 with TRBJ2-1, with 12 bases that match TRBD1. Germline lookup yields CDR1 SGDLS and CDR2 YYNGEE. The CDR3 is 17 amino acids. After removal of 0 bases from V and 9 bases from J, the junction contained 10 bases not matched to a gene. This CDR3 is CASSVASRDRGRAEQFF. The CDR3 DNA follows: TGTGCCAGCAGCGTAGCCTCCCGGGACAGGGGGCGCGCTGAGCAGTTCTTC. Full variable domain (outside the CDR3, taken from reference TRBV9 and TRBJ2-1): DSGVTQTPKHLITATGQRVTLRCSPRSGDLSVYWYQQSLDQGLQFLIQYYNGEERAKGNILERFSAQQFPDLHSELNLSSLELGDSALYFCASSVASRDRGRAEQFFGPGTRLTVL.